These 18 T cell receptor beta chains originate from one sample sequenced in a study of blood T cell repertoires in COVID-19. The method was immunoSEQ multiplex PCR; TCRdb's version includes in-frame clones alone and lacks a portion of them. This sample has approximately 250,000 clones; roughly 86% occur once, and the top ten carry 1%. Sequenced: PBMCs or T cells enriched from blood (not recorded which). These receptors were taken from a woman aged 25-40 years who had recovered from COVID-19.

As for this clone: Its ends do not fully match the called genes, so a read error is possible. The V gene is TRBV7-3, the J gene TRBJ1-1; TRBD1 agrees at 7 bases. There are 13 residues in the CDR3. Germline V gene data show CDR1 as SGHTA and CDR2 as FQGTGA. CDR3 loop: CASSVTRGTEAFF. The CDR3 region has the DNA TGTGCCAGCAGCGTAACCAGGGGGACTGAAGCTTTCTTT.

The chain combines TRBV12-3 or TRBV12-4 with TRBJ2-3, with 8 positions matching TRBD1. V shed 6 bases and J 12 bases; nucleotides not matched to a gene: 8. The CDR3 is 12 residues long. CDR3 nucleotides: TGTGCCAGCAGGCCGGGACAGGAAAGACAGTATTTT. It yields the protein CASRPGQERQYF.

This chain uses TRBV18 with TRBJ2-7, with D unclear. The CDR3 consists of 12 residues. CDR1 is KGHSH and CDR2 is LQKENI in the germline V gene. V shed 3 bases and J shed 3 bases, with 6 bases lying between them. CDR3 in DNA: TGTGCCAGCTCACCCAAATTCTACGAGCAGTACTTC. Translated: CASSPKFYEQYF.

This chain links TRBV6-5 with TRBJ1-1, with a weak D call TRBD1 (5 bases). Germline lookup yields CDR1 MNHEY and CDR2 SVGAGI. V shed 7 bases and J shed 0 bases, with 12 bases lying between them. The length of the CDR3 is 14 residues. The CDR3 sequence is CASNPTVMNTEAFF. CDR3 nucleotides: TGTGCCAGCAACCCGACAGTGATGAACACTGAAGCTTTCTTT.

The chain carries TRBV7-8 and TRBJ1-1, with 7 bases identical to TRBD1. The junction had 4 bases not matched to a gene; V was cut back by 4 bases and J by 5 bases. The CDR3 is made up of 13 amino acids. Germline-derived CDR1 and CDR2 are SGHVS and FQNEAQ. The CDR3 loop reads CASSSRGLTEAFF. In DNA, the CDR3 is TGTGCCAGCAGCTCCAGGGGGTTGACTGAAGCTTTCTTT.

V and J are TRBV3-1 (or the pseudogene TRBV3-2) and TRBJ1-2; TRBD1 matches 9 bases. V lost 1 base to trimming and J lost 7 bases; unmatched junction nucleotides: 4. CDR3 length: 14 amino acids. The germline gives CDR1 LGHDT, CDR2 YNNKEL (reference sequence). For the CDR3, the DNA is TGTGCCAGCAGCCAAGTGGGACAGGGAGGTGGCTACACCTTC. Translating gives CASSQVGQGGGYTF.

This clone occurred a few times. This sequence joins TRBV7-3 and TRBJ2-1; TRBD1 agrees at 7 bases. The CDR3 loop spans 15 amino acids. Trimming at V came to 5 bases and at J to 8 bases, leaving 12 bases not matched to a gene. Germline loops: CDR1 SGHTA, CDR2 FQGTGA. The CDR3 is CASSLQGSSIDEQFF. The CDR3 DNA reads as TGTGCCAGCAGCCTACAGGGGTCATCGATCGATGAGCAGTTCTTC.

This clone has just a few counts. The genes are TRBV24-1 and TRBJ1-1, with D perhaps matching TRBD1 (5 bases). V was cut by 3 bases and J by 5 bases, with 15 bases left in between. Germline lookup yields CDR1 KGHDR and CDR2 SFDVKD. The CDR3 runs to 15 residues. CDR3 DNA sequence: TGTGCCACCAGTGATACCAGGGCAGGAGGGACTGAAGCTTTCTTT. Its protein is CATSDTRAGGTEAFF.

In its sample, this clone was seen a few times. The rearrangement links TRBV5-5 to TRBJ2-7; 8 bases are shared with TRBD1. Looked up from germline, CDR1 is SGHKS and CDR2 is YYEKEE (reference sequence). This CDR3 is built from 14 residues. V lost 4 bases, J lost 5 bases, and 8 bases stayed unmatched. CDR3 protein: CASSTMDREDEQYF. DNA for the CDR3: TGTGCCAGCAGCACGATGGACAGGGAAGACGAGCAGTACTTC.

The chain uses TRBV4-3 and TRBJ2-7; 8 bases align to TRBD2. Germline V lookup: CDR1 LGHNA, CDR2 YSLEER. The CDR3 has 15 amino acids. V lost 3 bases and J lost 2; bases outside the gene matches: 6. The CDR3 coding sequence is TGCGCCAGCAGCCACCGTACTAGCGGCACCTACGAGCAGTACTTC. Translated: CASSHRTSGTYEQYF.

The V and J genes are TRBV7-2 and TRBJ1-5, with 9 bases aligning to TRBD1. The CDR3 has 16 amino acids. The V segment lost 5 bases and the J segment 5 bases; nucleotides outside the gene matches: 10. Germline V gene lookup returns CDR1 SGHTA and CDR2 FQGNSA. The CDR3 spells CASSLHGQGFYQPQHF. Written as DNA, the CDR3 is TGTGCCAGCAGCCTACATGGACAGGGGTTCTATCAGCCCCAGCATTTT.

This clone was seen a few times. The J gene is TRBJ2-3, the V gene TRBV18; D remains ambiguous. The ends were cut back, 6 bases at V and 6 bases at J, with 10 bases in the middle. Germline CDR1 is KGHSH and CDR2 is LQKENI. This CDR3 has 12 amino acids. CDR3 sequence reads: CASSPSRDTQYF. CDR3 bases: TGTGCCAGCTCCCCGTCCAGGGATACGCAGTATTTT.

The rearrangement uses TRBV29-1 and TRBJ1-6, with 7 bases fitting TRBD1. Germline lookup yields CDR1 SQVTM and CDR2 ANQGSEA. The V gene end was trimmed by 6 bases and the J gene end by 3 bases; junction bases not matched to a gene: 5. This CDR3 comprises 14 residues. Here the CDR3 reads CSVSTGDYNSPLHF. The CDR3 DNA is TGCAGCGTGAGTACAGGGGACTATAATTCACCCCTCCACTTT. The entire variable domain, with the rest obtained from reference TRBV29-1 and TRBJ1-6, is as follows: SAVISQKPSRDICQRGTSLTIQCQVDSQVTMMFWYRQQPGQSLTLIATANQGSEATYESGFVIDKFPISRPNLTFSTLTVSNMSPEDSSIYLCSVSTGDYNSPLHFGNGTRLTVT.

The rearrangement uses TRBV18 and TRBJ1-1; unclear D gene. Germline assignment: CDR1 KGHSH and CDR2 LQKENI. This CDR3 comprises 15 residues. Trimming took off 0 bases at V and 5 bases at J, with 13 bases between the two ends. The CDR3 DNA sequence: TGTGCCAGCTCACCACCATGGAGTCCCCATACTGAAGCTTTCTTT. Protein: CASSPPWSPHTEAFF.

The CDR3 DNA reads TGTGCCAGCAGCCTTCTTGGTGGGAGGGCCAACGATGAGCAGTTCTTC. The encoded protein is CASSLLGGRANDEQFF. This rearrangement joins TRBV7-6 to TRBJ2-1; 7 nucleotides agree with TRBD2. CDR3 size: 16 residues. Germline-derived CDR1 and CDR2 are SGHVS and FNYEAQ. V lost 5 bases to trimming and J lost 8 bases; unmatched junction nucleotides: 15.

This chain joins TRBV27 and TRBJ1-3, with D perhaps matching TRBD1 (5 bases). V lost 3 bases to trimming and J lost 4 bases, with 10 bases between them. The CDR3 has 14 amino acids. Germline V CDR1 and CDR2: MNHEY, SMNVEV (reference sequence). CDR3 bases: TGTGCCAGCAGTTTCGGGGGAGGCGGAAACACCATATATTTT. It codes for CASSFGGGGNTIYF.

This clone appeared once. V is TRBV12-3 or TRBV12-4 and J is TRBJ1-6, with D unclear. The CDR3 has 12 amino acids. Trimming left V 6 bases short and J 9 bases short, with 9 bases between. CDR3 sequence: CASSQPGSPLHF. Here the CDR3 DNA reads TGTGCCAGCAGCCAACCCGGTTCACCCCTCCACTTT.

The chain uses TRBV28 and TRBJ1-5; D ambiguous. The CDR3 is 12 residues long. Per the germline V gene, CDR1 is MDHEN and CDR2 is SYDVKM. V lost 7 bases, J lost 6 bases, and 10 bases lay in between. The CDR3 nucleotides read TGTGCCAGCACCCTCGGGGTTCAGCCCCAGCATTTT. Amino acids: CASTLGVQPQHF. The variable domain in full, with the rest retrieved from reference TRBV28 and TRBJ1-5, is DVKVTQSSRYLVKRTGEKVFLECVQDMDHENMFWYRQDPGLGLRLIYFSYDVKMKEKGDIPEGYSVSREKKERFSLILESASTNQTSMYLCASTLGVQPQHFGDGTRLSIL.